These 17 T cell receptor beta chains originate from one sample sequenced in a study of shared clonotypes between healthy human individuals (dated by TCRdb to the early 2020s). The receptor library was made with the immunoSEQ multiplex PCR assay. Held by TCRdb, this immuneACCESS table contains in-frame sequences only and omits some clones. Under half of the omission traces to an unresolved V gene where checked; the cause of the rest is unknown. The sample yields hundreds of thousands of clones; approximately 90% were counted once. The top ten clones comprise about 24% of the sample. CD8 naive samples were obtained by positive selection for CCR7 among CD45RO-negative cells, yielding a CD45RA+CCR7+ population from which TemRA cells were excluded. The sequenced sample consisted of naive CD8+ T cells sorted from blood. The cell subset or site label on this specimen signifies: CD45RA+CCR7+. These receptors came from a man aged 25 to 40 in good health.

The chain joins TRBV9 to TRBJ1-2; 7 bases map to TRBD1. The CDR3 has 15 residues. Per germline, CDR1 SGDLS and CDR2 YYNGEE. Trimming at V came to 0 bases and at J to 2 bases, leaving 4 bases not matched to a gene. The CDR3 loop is CASSVAGQLNYGYTF. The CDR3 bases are TGTGCCAGCAGCGTAGCGGGACAGCTGAACTATGGCTACACCTTC.

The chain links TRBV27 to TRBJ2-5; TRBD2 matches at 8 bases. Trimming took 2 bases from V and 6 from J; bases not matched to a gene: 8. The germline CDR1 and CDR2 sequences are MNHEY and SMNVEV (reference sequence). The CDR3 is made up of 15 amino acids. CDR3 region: CASSLDRTSTQTQYF. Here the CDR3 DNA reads TGTGCCAGCAGTTTAGATAGGACTAGCACGCAGACCCAGTACTTC.

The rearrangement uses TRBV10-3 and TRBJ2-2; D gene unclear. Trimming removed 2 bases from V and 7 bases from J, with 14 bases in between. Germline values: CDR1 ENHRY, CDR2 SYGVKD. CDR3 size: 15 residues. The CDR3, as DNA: TGTGCCATCAGTGAGGTGGTCGGACGCAGCGGGGAGCTGTTTTTT. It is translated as CAISEVVGRSGELFF.

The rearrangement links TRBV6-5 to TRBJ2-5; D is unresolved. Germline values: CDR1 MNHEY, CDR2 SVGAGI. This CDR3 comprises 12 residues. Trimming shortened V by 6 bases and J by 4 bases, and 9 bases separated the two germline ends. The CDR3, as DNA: TGTGCCAGCAGCTCCGGTCTAGAGACCCAGTACTTC. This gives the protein CASSSGLETQYF.

CDR3 nucleotides: TGTGCCAGCAGCTTACCTCTAGCGGGACCCTACGAGCAGTACTTC. Its translation: CASSLPLAGPYEQYF. The V call is TRBV7-2, the J call TRBJ2-7, with TRBD2 matching 9 bases. The CDR3 runs to 15 residues. J lost 2 bases, V lost 2 bases, and 4 bases had no gene match. Germline-derived CDR1 and CDR2 are SGHTA and FQGNSA.

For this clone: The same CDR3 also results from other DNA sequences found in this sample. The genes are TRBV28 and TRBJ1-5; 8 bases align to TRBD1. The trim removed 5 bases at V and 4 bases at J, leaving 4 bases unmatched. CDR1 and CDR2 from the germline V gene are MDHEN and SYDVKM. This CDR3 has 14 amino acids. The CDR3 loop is CASSLQGGNQPQHF. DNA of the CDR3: TGTGCCAGCAGTCTACAGGGGGGTAATCAGCCCCAGCATTTT.

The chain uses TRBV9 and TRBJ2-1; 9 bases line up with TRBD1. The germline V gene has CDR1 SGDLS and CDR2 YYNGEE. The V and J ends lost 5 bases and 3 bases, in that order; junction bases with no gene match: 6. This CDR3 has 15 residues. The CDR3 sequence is CASRGGGQGYNEQFF. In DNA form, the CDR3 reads TGTGCCAGCAGAGGCGGGGGACAGGGCTACAATGAGCAGTTCTTC.

CDR3 bases: TGCGCCAGCAGCCAAGATCCGGGCGGGGAGCTGTTTTTT. It translates to CASSQDPGGELFF. The chain carries TRBV4-3 and TRBJ2-2, with D uncertain. Trimming took 0 bases from V and 7 from J, leaving 6 bases between them. The CDR3 loop spans 13 amino acids. Per the germline V gene, CDR1 is LGHNA and CDR2 is YSLEER.

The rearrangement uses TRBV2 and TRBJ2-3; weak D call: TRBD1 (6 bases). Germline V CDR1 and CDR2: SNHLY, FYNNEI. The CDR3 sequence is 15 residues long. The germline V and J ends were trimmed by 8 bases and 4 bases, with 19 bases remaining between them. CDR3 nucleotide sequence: TGTGCCAGCGCCGCAGGGGTTCCCCCAGCAGATACGCAGTATTTT. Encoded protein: CASAAGVPPADTQYF.

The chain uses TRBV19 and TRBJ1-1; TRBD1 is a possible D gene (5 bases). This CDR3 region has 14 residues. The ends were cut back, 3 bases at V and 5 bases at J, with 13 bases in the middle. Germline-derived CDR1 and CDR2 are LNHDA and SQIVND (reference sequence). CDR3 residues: CASSIGTLGTEAFF. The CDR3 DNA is TGTGCCAGTAGTATCGGGACGCTGGGAACTGAAGCTTTCTTT.

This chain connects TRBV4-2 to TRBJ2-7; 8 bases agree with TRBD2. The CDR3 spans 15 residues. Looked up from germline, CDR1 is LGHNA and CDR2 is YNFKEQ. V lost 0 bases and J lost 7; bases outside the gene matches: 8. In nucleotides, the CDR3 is TGTGCCAGCAGCCAAGAGCCGGGGGGGATTTGGGAGCAGTACTTC. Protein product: CASSQEPGGIWEQYF.

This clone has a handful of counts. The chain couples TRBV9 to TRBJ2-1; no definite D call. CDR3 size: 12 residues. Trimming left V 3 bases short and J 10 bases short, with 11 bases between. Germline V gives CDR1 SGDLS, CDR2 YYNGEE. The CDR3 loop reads CASSDGPLEQFF. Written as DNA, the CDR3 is TGTGCCAGCAGCGACGGACCTCTAGAGCAGTTCTTC.

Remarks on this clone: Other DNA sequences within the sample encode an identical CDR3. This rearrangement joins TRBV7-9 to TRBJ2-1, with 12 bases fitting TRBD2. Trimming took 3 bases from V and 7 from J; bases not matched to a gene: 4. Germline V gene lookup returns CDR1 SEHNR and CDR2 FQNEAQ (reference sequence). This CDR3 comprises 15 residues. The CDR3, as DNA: TGTGCCAGCAGCTTGACTAGCGGGAGTGGGAATGAGCAGTTCTTC. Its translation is CASSLTSGSGNEQFF.

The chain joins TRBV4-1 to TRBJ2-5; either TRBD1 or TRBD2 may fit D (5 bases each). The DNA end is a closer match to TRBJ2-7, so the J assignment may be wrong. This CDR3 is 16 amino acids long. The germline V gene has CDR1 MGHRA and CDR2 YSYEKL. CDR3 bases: TGCGCCAGCAGCCAGTCCCCCGGTAGGGGAGTTTACGAGCAGTACTTC. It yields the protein CASSQSPGRGVYEQYF.

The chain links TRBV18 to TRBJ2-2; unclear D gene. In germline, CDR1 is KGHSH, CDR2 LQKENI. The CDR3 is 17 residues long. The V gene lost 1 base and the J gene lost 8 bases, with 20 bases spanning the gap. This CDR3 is CASSPRLSAAEGGELFF. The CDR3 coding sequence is TGTGCCAGCTCACCACGACTCAGCGCTGCGGAAGGTGGGGAGCTGTTTTTT.

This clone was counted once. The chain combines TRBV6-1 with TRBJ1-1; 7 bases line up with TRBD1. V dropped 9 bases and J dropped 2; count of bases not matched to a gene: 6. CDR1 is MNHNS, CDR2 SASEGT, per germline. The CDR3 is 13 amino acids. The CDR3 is CASKYRGNTEAFF. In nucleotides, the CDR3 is TGTGCCAGTAAATACAGGGGTAACACTGAAGCTTTCTTT.

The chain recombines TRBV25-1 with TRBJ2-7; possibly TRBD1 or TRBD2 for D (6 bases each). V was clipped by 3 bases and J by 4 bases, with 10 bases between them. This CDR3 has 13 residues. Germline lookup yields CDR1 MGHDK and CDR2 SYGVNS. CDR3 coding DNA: TGTGCCAGCAGTGAGGAGGGGGTTTACGAGCAGTACTTC. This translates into CASSEEGVYEQYF.